This passage covers 7 T cell receptor beta chains from one sample sequenced in a study of response to subunit inactivated influenza vaccine. TCRdb re-derived calls from the RT-PCR reads in MiXCR, one entry per CDR3 protein. The sample records 540,000 or so distinct CDR3 sequences, over 10% being singletons. Sequencing used PBMCs from blood, obtained roughly 45 days after vaccination. The source of these receptors is a man aged 45 to 65 who received an inactivated influenza vaccine.

The V and J genes are TRBV29-1 and TRBJ2-3, with 7 positions matching TRBD1. V shed 7 bases, J shed 0 bases, and the junction held 10 bases outside the gene matches. This CDR3 has 15 amino acids. From germline, CDR1 is SQVTM and CDR2 ANQGSEA. The CDR3 sequence is CSGKDGTASTDTQYF. CDR3 sequence (DNA): TGCAGCGGTAAAGACGGGACAGCGAGCACAGATACGCAGTATTTT.

The DNA for the CDR3 is TGTGCCAGCATCCCCGTTACGACAGGGAAAGAGACCCAGTACTTC. It specifies CASIPVTTGKETQYF. V and J are TRBV11-2 and TRBJ2-5, with TRBD1 matching 7 bases. Losses at the gene ends were 7 bases for V and 3 bases for J; bases not matched to a gene: 11. Germline assignment: CDR1 SGHAT and CDR2 FQNNGV. The CDR3 contains 15 residues.

This clonotype was seen at least ten times. The chain recombines TRBV20-1 with TRBJ2-7; 8 bases fit TRBD1. The germline CDR1 and CDR2 sequences are DFQATT and SNEGSKA (reference sequence). The CDR3 length is 14 residues. Unmatched junction bases numbered 11, after V lost 6 bases and J lost 4 bases. CDR3 DNA: TGCAGTGCCGAAGGATTCGACAGGGGATACGAGCAGTACTTC. The encoded protein is CSAEGFDRGYEQYF.

This clonotype has only a few counts. The J gene is TRBJ1-1, the V gene TRBV6-2 or TRBV6-3; no clear D gene. Trimming took 5 bases from V and 0 from J, leaving 16 bases between them. The germline gives CDR1 MNHEY, CDR2 SVGEGT. The CDR3 consists of 16 residues. The CDR3 DNA reads TGTGCCAGCAGTCGCCAAACCGGTCTCATGAACACTGAAGCTTTCTTT. Residues: CASSRQTGLMNTEAFF.

This clonotype was seen a few times. V and J are TRBV20-1 and TRBJ2-1; 14 positions match TRBD2. V shed 0 bases and J 14 bases; nucleotides not matched to a gene: 9. The CDR3 runs to 15 residues. Germline CDR1 reads DFQATT; CDR2 reads SNEGSKA (reference sequence). CDR3 sequence (DNA): TGCAGTGCTAGAGATCGGAGGGGGACTAGCGGGAGTAAGTTCTTC. Translated: CSARDRRGTSGSKFF.

The gene calls are TRBV5-8 and TRBJ2-7, with D possibly matching TRBD2 (6 bases). The CDR3 has 12 amino acids. Per the germline V gene, CDR1 is SGHTS and CDR2 is YDEGEE. Trimming removed 7 bases from V and 4 bases from J, with 12 bases in between. The CDR3 coding sequence is TGTGCCAGCCCGGGACTTGTATACGAGCAGTACTTC. Protein sequence: CASPGLVYEQYF.

The rearrangement links TRBV28 to TRBJ2-3, with TRBD1 matching 11 bases. Per germline, CDR1 MDHEN and CDR2 SYDVKM. Trimming removed 6 bases from V and 1 base from J; junction bases left unmatched: 9. CDR3 length: 17 residues. CDR3: CASRLAGQGERTDTQYF. Written as DNA, the CDR3 is TGTGCCAGCAGGTTGGCGGGACAGGGGGAGCGCACAGATACGCAGTATTTT.